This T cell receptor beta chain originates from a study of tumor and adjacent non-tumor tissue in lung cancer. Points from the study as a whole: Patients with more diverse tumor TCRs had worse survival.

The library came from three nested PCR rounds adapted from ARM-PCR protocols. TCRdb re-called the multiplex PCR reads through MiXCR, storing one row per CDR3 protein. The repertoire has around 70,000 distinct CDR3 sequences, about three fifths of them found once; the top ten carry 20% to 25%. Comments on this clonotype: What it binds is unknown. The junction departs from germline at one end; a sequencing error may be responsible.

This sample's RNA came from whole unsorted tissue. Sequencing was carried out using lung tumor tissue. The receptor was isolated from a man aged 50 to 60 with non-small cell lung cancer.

CDR3 bases: TGCTCCAGCAGTTACTACGGGGGGGATGATACGCAGTATTTT. Translating gives CSSSYYGGDDTQYF. The gene calls are TRBV6-5 and TRBJ2-3, with 8 bases fitting TRBD2. This CDR3 is 14 amino acids long. CDR1 and CDR2 from the germline V gene are MNHEY and SVGAGI.